Sequencing of this T cell receptor beta chain was carried out in a study of cytomegalovirus exposure and HLA in healthy donors. Regarding this clone: Its antigen is still unknown.

Study-wide points: Association of a missense DCLRE1C variant with TCR beta V- and J-gene trimming was reported in a later analysis. Immune exposure information comprised only CMV serostatus. Later examination showed HLA-associated TCR beta chains had greater clonal expansion than equally common others.

CDR3 length: 15 amino acids. Germline CDR1 SGHRS, CDR2 YFSETQ. The V end lost 1 base, the J end lost 2 bases, and 11 bases lay between the germline ends. PCR amplification relied on 60 Vbeta primers (plus 13 Jbeta primers). Sequencing used immunoSEQ multiplex PCR; TCRdb keeps in-frame clones, though not all of them. The sample gives 150,000 to 200,000 clones, roughly 80% of which show up once; around 1.4% is in the top ten. Material: PBMCs. The clonotype was recovered from a woman aged 50 to 60 in good health and CMV-seronegative. The genes are TRBV5-1 and TRBJ2-3; D is possibly TRBD1 (5 bases). CDR3 loop: CASSLTGPYTDTQYF. For the CDR3, the DNA is TGCGCCAGCAGCTTGACAGGTCCTTACACAGATACGCAGTATTTT.